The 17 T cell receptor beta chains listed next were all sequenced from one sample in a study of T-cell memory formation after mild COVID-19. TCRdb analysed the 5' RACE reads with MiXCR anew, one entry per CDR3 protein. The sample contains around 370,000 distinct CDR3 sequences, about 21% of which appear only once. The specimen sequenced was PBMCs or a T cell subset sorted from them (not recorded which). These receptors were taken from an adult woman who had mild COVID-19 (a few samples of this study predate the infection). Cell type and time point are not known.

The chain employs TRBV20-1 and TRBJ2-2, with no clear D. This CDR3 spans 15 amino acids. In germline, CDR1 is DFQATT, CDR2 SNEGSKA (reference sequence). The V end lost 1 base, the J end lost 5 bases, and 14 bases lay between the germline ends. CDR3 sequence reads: CSARAAGKATGELFF. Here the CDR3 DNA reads TGCAGTGCTAGAGCGGCAGGAAAGGCTACCGGGGAGCTGTTTTTT.

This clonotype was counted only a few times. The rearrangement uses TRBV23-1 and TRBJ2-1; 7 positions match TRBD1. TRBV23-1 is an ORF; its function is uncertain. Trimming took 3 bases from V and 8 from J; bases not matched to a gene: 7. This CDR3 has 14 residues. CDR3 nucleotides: TGCGCCAGCAGTCACCCCAGGGGGATCTATGAGCAGTTCTTC. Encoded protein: CASSHPRGIYEQFF.

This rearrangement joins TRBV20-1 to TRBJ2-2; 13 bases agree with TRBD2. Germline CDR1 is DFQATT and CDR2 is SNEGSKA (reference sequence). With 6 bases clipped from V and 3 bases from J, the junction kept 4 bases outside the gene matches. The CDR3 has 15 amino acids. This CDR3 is CSAKGLAGDTGELFF. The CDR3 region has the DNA TGCAGTGCCAAAGGACTAGCGGGAGACACCGGGGAGCTGTTTTTT.

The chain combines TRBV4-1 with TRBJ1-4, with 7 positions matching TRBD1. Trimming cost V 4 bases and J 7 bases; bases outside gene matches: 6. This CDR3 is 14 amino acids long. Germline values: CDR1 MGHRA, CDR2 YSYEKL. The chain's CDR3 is CASSPGGFGEKLFF. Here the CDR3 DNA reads TGCGCCAGCAGCCCAGGGGGTTTTGGTGAAAAACTGTTTTTT.

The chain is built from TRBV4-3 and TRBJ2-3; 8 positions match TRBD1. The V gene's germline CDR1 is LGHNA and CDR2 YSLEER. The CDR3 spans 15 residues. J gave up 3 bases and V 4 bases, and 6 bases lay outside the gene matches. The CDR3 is CASSLRRTGTDTQYF. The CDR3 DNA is TGCGCCAGCAGCCTTCGGAGGACAGGGACAGATACGCAGTATTTT.

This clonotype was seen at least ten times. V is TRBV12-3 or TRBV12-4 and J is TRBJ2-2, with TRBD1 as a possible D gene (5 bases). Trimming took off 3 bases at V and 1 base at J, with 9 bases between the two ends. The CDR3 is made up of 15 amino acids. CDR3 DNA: TGTGCCAGCAGTTTGGGCAGGGAGAACACCGGGGAGCTGTTTTTT. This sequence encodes CASSLGRENTGELFF.

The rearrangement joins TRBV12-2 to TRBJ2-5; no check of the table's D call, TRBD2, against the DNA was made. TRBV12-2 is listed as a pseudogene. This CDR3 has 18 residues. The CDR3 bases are TGTGCAAGTCGCTTAGGAAGCGGGAGGGCCGCCAGCCAAGAGACCCAGTACTTC. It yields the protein CASRLGSGRAASQETQYF.

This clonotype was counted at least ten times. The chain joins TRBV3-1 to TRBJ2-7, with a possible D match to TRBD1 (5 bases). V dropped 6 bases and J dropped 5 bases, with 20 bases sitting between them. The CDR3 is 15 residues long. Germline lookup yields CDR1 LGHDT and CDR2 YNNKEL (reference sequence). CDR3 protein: CASSSPSQGSHEQYF. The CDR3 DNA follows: TGTGCCAGCAGTTCCCCTTCCCAGGGAAGCCACGAGCAGTACTTC.

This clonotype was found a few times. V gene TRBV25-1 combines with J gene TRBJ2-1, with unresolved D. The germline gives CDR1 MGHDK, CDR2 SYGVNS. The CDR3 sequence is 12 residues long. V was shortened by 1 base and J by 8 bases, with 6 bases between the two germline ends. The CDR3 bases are TGTGCCAGCAGTGAATGGACGGATGAGCAGTTCTTC. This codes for CASSEWTDEQFF.

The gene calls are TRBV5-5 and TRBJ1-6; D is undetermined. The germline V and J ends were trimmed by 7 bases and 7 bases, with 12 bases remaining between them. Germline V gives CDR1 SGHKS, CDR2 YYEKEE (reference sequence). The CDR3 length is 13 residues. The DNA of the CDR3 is TGTGCCAGCGAACTGAGAGAGAATTCACCCCTCCACTTT. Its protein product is CASELRENSPLHF.

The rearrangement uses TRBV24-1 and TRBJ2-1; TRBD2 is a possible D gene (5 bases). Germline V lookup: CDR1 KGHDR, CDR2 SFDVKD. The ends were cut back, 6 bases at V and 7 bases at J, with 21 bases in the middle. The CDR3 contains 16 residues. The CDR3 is CATSNPSPKGINEQFF. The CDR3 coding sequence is TGTGCCACCAGTAATCCTAGCCCGAAGGGAATAAATGAGCAGTTCTTC.

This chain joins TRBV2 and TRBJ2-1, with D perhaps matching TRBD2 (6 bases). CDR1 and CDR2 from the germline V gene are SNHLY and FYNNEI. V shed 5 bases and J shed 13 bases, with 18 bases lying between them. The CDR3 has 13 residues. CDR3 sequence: CASSLNRDWDQFF. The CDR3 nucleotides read TGTGCCAGCAGTTTAAACCGGGACTGGGATCAGTTCTTC.

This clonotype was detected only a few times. CDR3 in DNA: TGTGCCAGCAGTTACTCTGGCCGTTTACAGCCCCAGCATTTT. It is translated as CASSYSGRLQPQHF. The chain carries TRBV6-2 or TRBV6-3 and TRBJ1-5; D is ambiguous. This CDR3 contains 14 residues. The germline V gene encodes CDR1 MNHEY and CDR2 SVGEGT. The germline V and J ends were trimmed by 0 bases and 7 bases, with 10 bases remaining between them.

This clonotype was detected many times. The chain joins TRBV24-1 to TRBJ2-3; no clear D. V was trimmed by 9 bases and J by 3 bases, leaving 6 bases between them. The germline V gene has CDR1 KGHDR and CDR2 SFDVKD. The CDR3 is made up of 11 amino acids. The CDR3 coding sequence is TGTGCCACCCAGAGGACAGATACGCAGTATTTT. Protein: CATQRTDTQYF.

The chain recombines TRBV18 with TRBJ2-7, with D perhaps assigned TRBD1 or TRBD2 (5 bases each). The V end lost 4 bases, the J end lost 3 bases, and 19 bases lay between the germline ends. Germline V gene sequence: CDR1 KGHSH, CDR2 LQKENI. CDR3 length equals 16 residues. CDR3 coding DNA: TGTGCCAGCTCACTTGGCTGGGACGGGGAGATCTACGAGCAGTACTTC. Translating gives CASSLGWDGEIYEQYF. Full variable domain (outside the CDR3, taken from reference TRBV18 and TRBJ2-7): NAGVMQNPRHLVRRRGQEARLRCSPMKGHSHVYWYRQLPEEGLKFMVYLQKENIIDESGMPKERFSAEFPKEGPSILRIQQVVRGDSAAYFCASSLGWDGEIYEQYFGPGTRLTVT.

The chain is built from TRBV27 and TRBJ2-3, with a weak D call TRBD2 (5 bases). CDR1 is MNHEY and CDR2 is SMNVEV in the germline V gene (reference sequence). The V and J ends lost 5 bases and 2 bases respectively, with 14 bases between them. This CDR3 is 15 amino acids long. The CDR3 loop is CASSSRGVNTDTQYF. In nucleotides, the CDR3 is TGTGCCAGCAGTAGTCGGGGAGTGAACACAGATACGCAGTATTTT.

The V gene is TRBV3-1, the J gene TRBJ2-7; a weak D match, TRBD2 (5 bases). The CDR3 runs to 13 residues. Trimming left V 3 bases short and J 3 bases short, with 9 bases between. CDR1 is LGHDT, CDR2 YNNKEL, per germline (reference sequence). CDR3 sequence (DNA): TGTGCCAGCAGCCATGGGAGCTACTACGAGCAGTACTTC. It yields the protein CASSHGSYYEQYF.